This entry is about one TCR beta chain. This specimen comes from a study of OX40 agonist ivuxolimab in advanced cancers. Sequencing was performed with immunoSEQ multiplex PCR; in TCRdb, only in-frame clones are kept and a portion is missing. In the table there are fewer than 50,000 clones, around 93% of which are singletons. The specimen was CD4+ or CD8+ T cells sorted from blood, collected in a trial of the OX40 agonist ivuxolimab. This receptor was obtained from an adult with an advanced solid tumor such as melanoma, head and neck, liver or kidney cancer.

CDR3 nucleotides: TGTGCCAGCAGGCTTAGCGGGACTTTGAGCTCCTACAATGAGCAGTTCTTC. Encoded protein: CASRLSGTLSSYNEQFF. The chain combines TRBV14 with TRBJ2-1; 8 bases line up with TRBD2. Germline V CDR1 and CDR2: SGHDN, FVKESK. This CDR3 has 17 amino acids. The trim removed 6 bases at V and 0 bases at J, leaving 10 bases unmatched.